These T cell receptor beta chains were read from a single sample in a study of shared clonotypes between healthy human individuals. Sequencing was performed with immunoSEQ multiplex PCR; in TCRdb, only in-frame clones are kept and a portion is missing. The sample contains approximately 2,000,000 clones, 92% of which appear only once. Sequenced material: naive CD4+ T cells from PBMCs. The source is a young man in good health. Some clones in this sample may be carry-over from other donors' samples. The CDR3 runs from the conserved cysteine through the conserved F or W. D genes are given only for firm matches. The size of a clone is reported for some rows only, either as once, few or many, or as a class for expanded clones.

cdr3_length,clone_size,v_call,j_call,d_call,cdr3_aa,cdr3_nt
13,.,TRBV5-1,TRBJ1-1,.,CASSSPPWGEAFF,TGCGCCAGCAGCTCGCCCCCATGGGGAGAAGCTTTCTTT
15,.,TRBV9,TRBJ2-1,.,CASSPGSHSANEQFF,TGTGCCAGCAGCCCAGGGTCCCACTCCGCCAATGAGCAGTTCTTC
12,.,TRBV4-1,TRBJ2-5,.,CASSQGRETQYF,TGCGCCAGCAGCCAAGGCCGAGAGACCCAGTACTTC
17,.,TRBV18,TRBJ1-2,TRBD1,CASSPQRQGALNYGYTF,TGTGCCAGCTCGCCTCAGAGACAGGGGGCCCTTAACTATGGCTACACCTTC
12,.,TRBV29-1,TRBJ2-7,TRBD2,CSVRTSSYEQYF,TGCAGCGTCCGGACTAGCTCCTACGAGCAGTACTTC
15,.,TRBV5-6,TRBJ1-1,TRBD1,CASSLDTGGASEAFF,TGTGCCAGCAGCTTGGATACAGGGGGCGCTTCTGAAGCTTTCTTT
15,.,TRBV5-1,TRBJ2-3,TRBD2,CASSFLAGEPDTQYF,TGCGCCAGCAGCTTCTTAGCGGGAGAACCTGATACGCAGTATTTT
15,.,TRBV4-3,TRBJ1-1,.,CASSQDLTGGTEAFF,TGCGCCAGCAGCCAAGATTTAACAGGAGGAACTGAAGCTTTCTTT
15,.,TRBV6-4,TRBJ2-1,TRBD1,CASSDSRRGDRVILF,TGTGCCAGCAGTGACTCGAGAAGAGGGGACAGGGTCATTCTCTTC
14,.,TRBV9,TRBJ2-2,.,CASSVAVNTGELFF,TGTGCCAGCAGCGTAGCCGTGAACACCGGGGAGCTGTTTTTT
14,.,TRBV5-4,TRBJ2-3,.,CASRQDGASDTQYF,TGTGCCAGCAGGCAAGACGGGGCCTCAGATACGCAGTATTTT
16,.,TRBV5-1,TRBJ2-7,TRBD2,CASSAMTSGGDYEQYF,TGCGCCAGCAGCGCCATGACTAGCGGGGGGGACTACGAGCAGTACTTC
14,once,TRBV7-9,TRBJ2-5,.,CASSPGTLQETQYF,TGTGCCAGCAGCCCCGGGACCTTACAAGAGACCCAGTACTTC
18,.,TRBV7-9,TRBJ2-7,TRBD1,CASSLVIIGDRVSYEQYF,TGTGCCAGCAGCTTAGTCATAATTGGGGACAGGGTTTCCTACGAGCAGTACTTC
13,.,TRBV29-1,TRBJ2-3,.,CSVEWGWGDTQYF,TGCAGCGTTGAGTGGGGGTGGGGAGATACGCAGTATTTT
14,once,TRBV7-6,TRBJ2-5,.,CASRTSGAGETQYF,TGTGCCAGCCGGACCTCGGGGGCCGGAGAGACCCAGTACTTC
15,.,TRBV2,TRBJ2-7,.,CASSEGYVGAYEQYF,TGTGCCAGCAGTGAAGGGTATGTCGGTGCCTACGAGCAGTACTTC
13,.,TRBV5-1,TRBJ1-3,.,CASSSYSGNTIYF,TGCGCCAGCAGCTCGTACTCTGGAAACACCATATATTTT
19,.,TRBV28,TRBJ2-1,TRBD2,CASSSSYALLAGGGNEQFF,TGTGCCAGCAGTTCCTCTTACGCCTTACTAGCGGGAGGCGGGAATGAGCAGTTCTTC
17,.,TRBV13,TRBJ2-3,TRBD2,CASSPSLAGASTDTQYF,TGTGCCAGCAGCCCTTCCTTGGCGGGAGCTAGCACAGATACGCAGTATTTT
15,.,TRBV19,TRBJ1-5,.,CASRERGFSNQPQHF,TGTGCCAGTAGAGAAAGGGGTTTTAGCAATCAGCCCCAGCATTTT
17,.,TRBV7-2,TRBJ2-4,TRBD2,CASSLGRPSGNRDIQYF,TGTGCCAGCAGCTTAGGGCGCCCTAGCGGGAATAGGGACATTCAGTACTTC
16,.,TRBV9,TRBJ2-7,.,CASSVGWQATTYEQYF,TGTGCCAGCAGCGTAGGGTGGCAAGCGACTACCTACGAGCAGTACTTC
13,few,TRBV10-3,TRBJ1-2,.,CAISVRGSAGYTF,TGTGCCATCAGTGTCAGGGGTTCTGCTGGCTACACCTTC
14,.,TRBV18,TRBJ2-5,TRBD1,CASSPGQGWETQYF,TGTGCCAGCTCACCCGGACAGGGTTGGGAGACCCAGTACTTC
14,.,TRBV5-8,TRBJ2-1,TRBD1,CASSQGTGYNEQFF,TGTGCCAGCAGCCAGGGGACAGGCTACAATGAGCAGTTCTTC
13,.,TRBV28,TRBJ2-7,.,CASSPSLNYEQYF,TGTGCCAGCAGTCCCTCCCTGAACTACGAGCAGTACTTC
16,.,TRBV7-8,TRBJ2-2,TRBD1,CASSLRYRGNTGELFF,TGTGCCAGCAGCTTGCGATACAGGGGGAACACCGGGGAGCTGTTTTTT